One sample yielded the 10 T cell receptor beta chains listed below, sequenced in a study of blood T cells in healthy people across ages. Primed by a sample-barcoded 5' primer and a J-beta primer mix, a second PCR proceeded for 7 to 11 cycles. TCRdb processed the 5' RACE reads anew with MiXCR; each CDR3 protein has one entry. The sample carries about 1 million distinct CDR3 sequences, 45% recorded once. Sequencing was done on a sample of blood. Receptors originate from a woman in her sixties in good health.

About this clonotype: A much larger clone differs by one base, so this may be a read error. The chain couples TRBV29-1 to TRBJ2-7, with a possible D match to TRBD2 (5 bases). The germline V gene has CDR1 SQVTM and CDR2 ANQGSEA. The length of the CDR3 is 11 residues. The V end was cut by 4 bases, the J end by 7 bases, with 11 bases between. CDR3: CSVGSGNEQYF. CDR3 nucleotide sequence: TGCAGCGTTGGAAGCGGCAATGAGCAGTACTTC.

The gene calls are TRBV5-5 and TRBJ2-5; D perhaps matches TRBD1 (6 bases). There are 13 residues in the CDR3. Trimming cost V 8 bases and J 11 bases, with 22 bases left between them. Germline V lookup: CDR1 SGHKS, CDR2 YYEKEE (reference sequence). CDR3 nucleotides: TGTGCCAGTAGCACCGAGGGGGTCGGGGAGCAGTACTTC. It encodes CASSTEGVGEQYF.

The gene calls are TRBV3-1 and TRBJ2-1; no firm D call. The CDR3 has 14 amino acids. Germline V gene lookup returns CDR1 LGHDT and CDR2 YNNKEL (reference sequence). Trimming cost V 0 bases and J 6 bases, with 9 bases left between them. The CDR3 nucleotides read TGTGCCAGCAGCCAAGAGGTACGAGGCAATGAGCAGTTCTTC. It translates to CASSQEVRGNEQFF.

The chain couples TRBV11-2 to TRBJ2-3; 7 nucleotides line up with TRBD1. In germline, CDR1 is SGHAT, CDR2 FQNNGV. J gave up 3 bases and V 2 bases, and 8 bases lay outside the gene matches. The CDR3 has 16 residues. The CDR3 loop is CASSLQIPGGTDTQYF. The CDR3 DNA follows: TGTGCCAGCAGCTTACAAATTCCAGGGGGAACAGATACGCAGTATTTT. The full variable domain, completed using reference TRBV11-2 and TRBJ2-3, is EAGVAQSPRYKIIEKRQSVAFWCNPISGHATLYWYQQILGQGPKLLIQFQNNGVVDDSQLPKDRFSAERLKGVDSTLKIQPAKLEDSAVYLCASSLQIPGGTDTQYFGPGTRLTVL.

This clonotype has just one count. The chain has TRBV20-1 and TRBJ2-3, with TRBD2 as a possible D gene (6 bases). Germline lookup yields CDR1 DFQATT and CDR2 SNEGSKA (reference sequence). V lost 5 bases and J lost 6, with 27 bases in between. This CDR3 region has 17 residues. In DNA, the CDR3 is TGCAGTGCTCGTGCCGAAAAGGGACTCCGCCAAGGGGATACGCAGTATTTT. This translates into CSARAEKGLRQGDTQYF.

The chain couples TRBV6-6 to TRBJ2-7; TRBD1 aligns across 9 bases. The V and J ends lost 2 bases and 10 bases, in that order; junction bases with no gene match: 12. The V gene's germline CDR1 is MNHNY and CDR2 SVGAGI (reference sequence). There are 15 residues in the CDR3. For the CDR3, the DNA is TGTGCCAGCAGTTACACCGAGGGACAGGGAGGCACCCAGTACTTC. It encodes CASSYTEGQGGTQYF.

The V gene is TRBV27, the J gene TRBJ2-5; the match to TRBD2 covers 10 bases. With V trimmed by 4 bases and J by 0 bases, 8 bases remained unmatched. The CDR3 is 17 residues long. The germline gives CDR1 MNHEY, CDR2 SMNVEV (reference sequence). The CDR3 DNA reads as TGTGCCAGCAGTTGGGTAGCGGGAGGATTAAACCAAGAGACCCAGTACTTC. Protein: CASSWVAGGLNQETQYF.

This clonotype was seen a few times. The chain combines TRBV4-1 with TRBJ2-4, with 9 bases fitting TRBD1. The J call is in doubt because the DNA end fits TRBJ2-7 better. Germline assignment: CDR1 MGHRA and CDR2 YSYEKL. The CDR3 totals 17 residues. CDR3 loop: CASSQIYNRGLFYEQYF. The DNA for the CDR3 is TGCGCCAGCAGCCAGATATATAACAGGGGGCTCTTCTACGAGCAGTACTTC.

This clonotype was seen ten or more times. The chain links TRBV28 to TRBJ2-3, with D possibly TRBD1 on 5 matching bases. The CDR3 has 16 amino acids. Trimming removed 5 bases at V and 2 bases at J, with 17 bases between. CDR1 MDHEN and CDR2 SYDVKM come from the germline V gene. The CDR3 here is CASSVEGATTTDTQYF. The CDR3 nucleotides read TGTGCCAGCAGTGTCGAAGGGGCTACTACCACAGATACGCAGTATTTT.

V is TRBV15 and J is TRBJ1-1; possible D gene TRBD1, 6 bases. V was trimmed by 5 bases and J by 1 base, leaving 8 bases between them. Germline V gene data show CDR1 as LNHNV and CDR2 as YYDKDF (reference sequence). The CDR3 is 13 residues long. CDR3 protein: CATSWDKNTEAFF. For the CDR3, the DNA is TGTGCCACCAGCTGGGACAAGAACACTGAAGCTTTCTTT. Based on the CDR3 plus reference TRBV15 and TRBJ1-1, the full variable domain is DAMVIQNPRYQVTQFGKPVTLSCSQTLNHNVMYWYQQKSSQAPKLLFHYYDKDFNNEADTPDNFQSRRPNTSFCFLDIRSPGLGDTAMYLCATSWDKNTEAFFGQGTRLTVV.